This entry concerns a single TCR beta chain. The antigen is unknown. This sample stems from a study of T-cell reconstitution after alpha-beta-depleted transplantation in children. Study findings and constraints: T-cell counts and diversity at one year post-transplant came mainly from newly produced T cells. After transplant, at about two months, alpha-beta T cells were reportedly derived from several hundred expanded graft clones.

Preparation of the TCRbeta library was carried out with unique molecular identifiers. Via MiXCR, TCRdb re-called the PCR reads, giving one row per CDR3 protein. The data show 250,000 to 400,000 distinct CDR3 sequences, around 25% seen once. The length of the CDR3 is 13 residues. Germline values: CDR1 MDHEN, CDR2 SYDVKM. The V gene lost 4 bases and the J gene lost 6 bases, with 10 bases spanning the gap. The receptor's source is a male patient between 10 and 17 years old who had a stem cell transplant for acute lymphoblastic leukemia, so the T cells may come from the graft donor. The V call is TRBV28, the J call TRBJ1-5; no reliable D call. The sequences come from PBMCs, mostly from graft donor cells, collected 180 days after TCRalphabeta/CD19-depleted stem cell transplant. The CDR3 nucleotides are TGTGCCAGCAGTTACCTACCTTCTCAGCCCCAGCATTTT. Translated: CASSYLPSQPQHF.